These T cell receptor beta chains were read from a single sample in a study of beta chain features in type 1 diabetes. Generated by immunoSEQ multiplex PCR, the TCRdb table keeps only in-frame clones and is missing some. Of approximately 140,000 clones in the sample, roughly 10% were seen once. The sequenced sample was central memory CD4+ T cells from blood. These receptors came from a man in his thirties or forties with type 1 diabetes. The CDR3 runs from the conserved cysteine through the conserved F or W. A D gene is named only where the DNA matches it firmly. Clone size appears in some rows only: once, few, many, or a class for an expanded clone.

V gene,clone size,J gene,D gene,CDR3 DNA,CDR3 protein
TRBV14,-,TRBJ2-3,TRBD1,TGTGCCAGCAGCCAAGATCCATGGACAGGGGGCTTCGTGGATACGCAGTATTTT,CASSQDPWTGGFVDTQYF
TRBV2,few,TRBJ2-1,TRBD2,TGTGCCAGCAGCAACAGCGGGAACTACAATGAGCAGTTCTTC,CASSNSGNYNEQFF
TRBV5-6,few,TRBJ2-7,-,TGTGCCAGCAGCTTGGAGAGCCACTCCTACGAGCAGTACTTC,CASSLESHSYEQYF
TRBV9,few,TRBJ2-1,-,TGTGCCAGCAGCCCTAGGGACAAAACCTACAATGAGCAGTTCTTC,CASSPRDKTYNEQFF
TRBV5-4,-,TRBJ2-3,TRBD2,TGTGCCAGCAGCCCATCCGGCGGCGGGGGAAGCACAGATACGCAGTATTTT,CASSPSGGGGSTDTQYF
TRBV7-2,-,TRBJ1-1,-,TGTGCCAGCAGCTTATTCGGGAACACTGAAGCTTTCTTT,CASSLFGNTEAFF
TRBV6-1,few,TRBJ2-3,TRBD2,TGTGCCAGCAGGGGAAGCGGGGGGAGCACAGATACGCAGTATTTT,CASRGSGGSTDTQYF
TRBV4-3,few,TRBJ1-1,-,TGCGCCAGCACCTTGAGGGTTGGGGCTGAAGCTTTCTTT,CASTLRVGAEAFF
TRBV2,few,TRBJ2-3,-,TGTGCCAGCAGTGGCCGCTCGGGGGGCACAGATACGCAGTATTTT,CASSGRSGGTDTQYF
TRBV6-6,few,TRBJ1-1,TRBD1,TGTGCCAGCAGTTACGGGACAGGGATCACTGAAGCTTTCTTT,CASSYGTGITEAFF
TRBV29-1,-,TRBJ2-3,TRBD2,TGCAGCGTTGCAACTAGCGGGGGGCGGGTAGATACGCAGTATTTT,CSVATSGGRVDTQYF
TRBV30,few,TRBJ2-7,TRBD1,TGTGCCTGGAGTGTACCCTCCCTGACAGGGGAAGGATACGAGCAGTACTTC,CAWSVPSLTGEGYEQYF
TRBV30,-,TRBJ1-2,-,TGTGCCTGGAGCGCCCACCCGGGTGGCTACACCTTC,CAWSAHPGGYTF
TRBV7-2,few,TRBJ2-7,TRBD2,TGTGCCAGCAGCTTAGGCACTAGCGGGGGATCCTACGAGCAGTACTTC,CASSLGTSGGSYEQYF
TRBV7-6,few,TRBJ1-1,-,TGTGCCAGCGGCAGGGGCGTGAACACTGAAGCTTTCTTT,CASGRGVNTEAFF